Following are 25 T cell receptor beta chains from one sample sequenced in a study of blood T cell repertoires in COVID-19. Produced via immunoSEQ multiplex PCR; TCRdb's table is partial and in-frame only. Of about 200,000 clones listed, approximately 85% are singletons. The specimen sequenced was PBMCs or T cells enriched from blood (not recorded which). Receptors originate from a man aged 40-50 years who had recovered from COVID-19.

The gene calls are TRBV7-2 and TRBJ1-6; D is perhaps TRBD1 (5 bases). Germline V gene data show CDR1 as SGHTA and CDR2 as FQGNSA. This CDR3 has 13 amino acids. V lost 4 bases, J lost 10 bases, and 11 bases lay in between. This chain's CDR3 is CASSYSGKSPLHF. In nucleotides, the CDR3 is TGTGCCAGCAGCTACTCAGGGAAGTCACCCCTCCACTTT.

The J gene is TRBJ1-1, the V gene TRBV5-1, with D unclear. Germline values: CDR1 SGHRS, CDR2 YFSETQ. The V end was cut by 0 bases, the J end by 3 bases, with 9 bases between. CDR3 length: 14 amino acids. CDR3 nucleotides: TGCGCCAGCAGCTTGGGGCGGTGGGACACTGAAGCTTTCTTT. Protein: CASSLGRWDTEAFF.

V gene TRBV7-3 combines with J gene TRBJ2-2; possible D gene TRBD1, 6 bases. Germline V gene data show CDR1 as SGHTA and CDR2 as FQGTGA. The CDR3 runs to 16 residues. Trimming took off 2 bases at V and 5 bases at J, with 15 bases between the two ends. For the CDR3, the DNA is TGTGCCAGCAGCTTAGGATTCGCACAGGGAACCGGGGAGCTGTTTTTT. Translation gives CASSLGFAQGTGELFF.

CDR3 loop: CASSYPQGGGDTEAFF. The CDR3 DNA reads TGTGCCAGCAGTTACCCACAGGGGGGAGGGGACACTGAAGCTTTCTTT. The rearrangement links TRBV6-5 to TRBJ1-1; 8 positions agree with TRBD1. The CDR3 is made up of 16 amino acids. V gave up 2 bases and J gave up 3 bases; unmatched junction bases: 8. Germline assignment: CDR1 MNHEY and CDR2 SVGAGI.

The chain carries TRBV11-2 and TRBJ2-1; TRBD2 agrees at 13 bases. The V gene end was trimmed by 5 bases and the J gene end by 4 bases; junction bases not matched to a gene: 8. This CDR3 contains 17 residues. Germline V gene lookup returns CDR1 SGHAT and CDR2 FQNNGV. CDR3 bases: TGTGCCAGCAGCCCACGGACTAGCGGGAGTGGATACAATGAGCAGTTCTTC. Translated, it gives CASSPRTSGSGYNEQFF.

CDR3 region: CASSDNRGEQFF. CDR3 coding DNA: TGTGCCAGCAGTGATAACAGGGGTGAGCAGTTCTTC. The gene calls are TRBV2 and TRBJ2-1; 7 positions agree with TRBD1. The CDR3 spans 12 residues. V trimming: 3 bases; J trimming: 9 bases; junction bases outside the gene matches: 2. Per germline, CDR1 SNHLY and CDR2 FYNNEI.

This clone showed up just a few times. The chain has TRBV6-1 and TRBJ1-2; 9 bases are shared with TRBD1. Unmatched junction bases numbered 11, after V lost 4 bases and J lost 2 bases. CDR3 length: 17 amino acids. Germline V gene sequence: CDR1 MNHNS, CDR2 SASEGT. In DNA form, the CDR3 reads TGTGCCAGCAGTGTCCCGGGACAGGGAACCAAAAACTATGGCTACACCTTC. The encoded protein is CASSVPGQGTKNYGYTF.

The chain links TRBV29-1 to TRBJ2-1; no firm D call. CDR3 size: 12 residues. V was pared by 7 bases and J by 5 bases, with 12 bases between. CDR1 is SQVTM, CDR2 ANQGSEA, per germline. CDR3 amino acids: CSGLAPNNEQFF. As DNA, the CDR3 is TGCAGCGGTCTTGCACCTAACAATGAGCAGTTCTTC.

The chain uses TRBV6-5 and TRBJ1-2; D remains ambiguous. Trimming removed 6 bases at V and 8 bases at J, with 13 bases between. This CDR3 comprises 12 residues. From germline, CDR1 is MNHEY and CDR2 SVGAGI. The CDR3 coding sequence is TGTGCCAGCAGGAGAACAGCAACCGGCTACACCTTC. Protein: CASRRTATGYTF.

The V and J genes are TRBV7-6 and TRBJ2-5; D is uncertain. In germline, CDR1 is SGHVS, CDR2 FNYEAQ. This CDR3 has 14 residues. Trimming cost V 5 bases and J 0 bases, with 10 bases left between them. CDR3 DNA sequence: TGTGCCAGCAGCCGAACTACTTACCAAGAGACCCAGTACTTC. This codes for CASSRTTYQETQYF.

The chain uses TRBV5-6 and TRBJ1-1; D remains unclear. Looked up from germline, CDR1 is SGHDT and CDR2 is YYEEEE. The CDR3 length is 13 residues. V lost 4 bases to trimming and J lost 5 bases, with 12 bases between them. CDR3 coding DNA: TGTGCCAGCAGCCCATCGACGGGAACTGAAGCTTTCTTT. Its translation is CASSPSTGTEAFF.

The CDR3 DNA is TGTGCCAGCAGCTTTTACAGTGAAGCTTTCTTT. Translating gives CASSFYSEAFF. The chain links TRBV7-2 to TRBJ1-1, with D hard to call. Looked up from germline, CDR1 is SGHTA and CDR2 is FQGNSA. Trimming took off 3 bases at V and 7 bases at J, with 6 bases between the two ends. The CDR3 loop spans 11 amino acids.

This rearrangement joins TRBV7-2 to TRBJ2-1; 12 nucleotides align to TRBD2. V trimming: 6 bases; J trimming: 6 bases; junction bases outside the gene matches: 12. CDR1 and CDR2 from the germline V gene are SGHTA and FQGNSA. The CDR3 loop spans 17 amino acids. CDR3 protein: CASSSAGLAGRFNEQFF. The DNA of the CDR3 is TGTGCCAGCAGTTCCGCCGGACTAGCGGGGAGATTCAATGAGCAGTTCTTC.

The chain carries TRBV7-2 and TRBJ1-1, with a possible D match to TRBD1 (5 bases). CDR1 is SGHTA and CDR2 is FQGNSA in the germline V gene. The CDR3 loop spans 15 amino acids. Trimming shortened V by 0 bases and J by 5 bases, and 13 bases separated the two germline ends. CDR3 sequence (DNA): TGTGCCAGCAGCTTAGCTGCCCAGGGTTGGACTGAAGCTTTCTTT. Translating gives CASSLAAQGWTEAFF.

The genes are TRBV5-1 and TRBJ1-2; D is unresolved. Germline CDR1 and CDR2: SGHRS and YFSETQ. The ends were cut back, 0 bases at V and 6 bases at J, with 9 bases in the middle. The CDR3 contains 13 residues. The CDR3 loop is CASSLEHEDGYTF. The CDR3 DNA sequence: TGCGCCAGCAGCTTGGAACACGAGGATGGCTACACCTTC.

This rearrangement joins TRBV7-2 to TRBJ2-1, with D maybe TRBD2 (6 bases). The V end was cut by 4 bases, the J end by 4 bases, with 17 bases between. The CDR3 is 16 amino acids. The germline CDR1 and CDR2 sequences are SGHTA and FQGNSA. The CDR3 bases are TGTGCCAGCAGCTCGAAAAGGGACTTCGCTTACAATGAGCAGTTCTTC. Its protein product is CASSSKRDFAYNEQFF.

This chain connects TRBV19 to TRBJ1-2; TRBD1 is a possible D gene (5 bases). This CDR3 is 13 amino acids long. Germline CDR1 reads LNHDA; CDR2 reads SQIVND (reference sequence). V lost 7 bases, J lost 6 bases, and 15 bases lay in between. The CDR3 here is CASKSQGSDGYTF. The CDR3 nucleotides read TGTGCCAGTAAGAGCCAGGGATCAGATGGCTACACCTTC. The whole variable domain, filled in from reference TRBV19 and TRBJ1-2, reads DGGITQSPKYLFRKEGQNVTLSCEQNLNHDAMYWYRQDPGQGLRLIYYSQIVNDFQKGDIAEGYSVSREKKESFPLTVTSAQKNPTAFYLCASKSQGSDGYTFGSGTRLTVV.

The rearrangement joins TRBV18 to TRBJ1-5, with TRBD1 matching 7 bases. The CDR3 has 17 residues. Germline V gives CDR1 KGHSH, CDR2 LQKENI. The trim removed 0 bases at V and 6 bases at J, leaving 11 bases unmatched. The CDR3 region is CASSPPRSGGGFQPQHF. The CDR3 DNA reads as TGTGCCAGCTCACCACCGAGGTCAGGGGGAGGCTTTCAGCCCCAGCATTTT.

CDR3 loop: CASSKGATPEEGYTF. CDR3 coding DNA: TGTGCCAGTAGTAAAGGAGCAACACCTGAGGAAGGCTACACCTTC. The chain couples TRBV19 to TRBJ1-2; D is ambiguous. Germline assignment: CDR1 LNHDA and CDR2 SQIVND (reference sequence). Trimming pared 4 bases from V and 8 bases from J, leaving 20 bases between. CDR3 length: 15 amino acids.

This chain connects TRBV3-1 (or the pseudogene TRBV3-2) to TRBJ1-6, with D tentatively TRBD1 (5 bases). The V end lost 4 bases, the J end lost 4 bases, and 14 bases lay between the germline ends. From germline, CDR1 is LGHDT and CDR2 YNNKEL (reference sequence). The CDR3 contains 16 residues. Here the CDR3 reads CASSRSDSLYNSPLHF. The CDR3 coding sequence is TGTGCCAGCAGCCGCTCCGACAGTCTATATAATTCACCCCTCCACTTT.

The chain links TRBV12-2 to TRBJ2-3; the table's D call, TRBD2, was not checked against the DNA. TRBV12-2 is listed as a pseudogene. The CDR3 totals 19 residues. This CDR3 reads CASRLTSGRATFITDTQYF. The CDR3 DNA is TGTGCAAGTCGCTTAACAAGCGGGAGGGCCACTTTTATCACAGATACGCAGTATTTT.

The chain links TRBV6-4 to TRBJ1-4; no definite D call. CDR1 and CDR2 from the germline V gene are MRHNA and SNTAGT. This CDR3 has 12 amino acids. V lost 10 bases and J 7 bases, leaving 13 bases between the germline ends. This chain's CDR3 is CATRTPGEKLFF. The CDR3 DNA reads as TGTGCCACCAGGACGCCAGGTGAAAAACTGTTTTTT.

V usage is TRBV5-1 and J usage is TRBJ2-2, with D perhaps TRBD1 (6 bases). CDR3 length: 15 amino acids. From germline, CDR1 is SGHRS and CDR2 YFSETQ. The V gene lost 5 bases and the J gene lost 4 bases, with 15 bases spanning the gap. The CDR3 spells CASSMGAPFTGELFF. CDR3 bases: TGCGCCAGCAGTATGGGGGCGCCGTTCACCGGGGAGCTGTTTTTT.

The V and J genes are TRBV12-3 or TRBV12-4 and TRBJ1-4; the D gene is possibly TRBD1 (6 bases). V dropped 5 bases and J dropped 14 bases, with 12 bases sitting between them. CDR3 size: 11 residues. The CDR3 spells CASSPRDKLFF. In nucleotides, the CDR3 is TGTGCCAGCAGTCCACGGGACAAGCTGTTTTTT.

DNA of the CDR3: TGTGCCAGTAGTACGGGACTAGCGGGAGGAACGGCGAACACCGGGGAGCTGTTTTTT. This sequence encodes CASSTGLAGGTANTGELFF. This chain links TRBV19 with TRBJ2-2, with TRBD2 matching 15 bases. Germline CDR1 is LNHDA and CDR2 is SQIVND (reference sequence). This CDR3 contains 19 residues. V lost 4 bases and J lost 0; bases outside the gene matches: 6.